This T cell receptor (beta chain) originates from a study of blood T cell repertoires in COVID-19. The table came from immunoSEQ multiplex PCR; TCRdb's copy has only in-frame clones and leaves some out. The sample carries 80,000 to 130,000 clones, approximately 91% recorded once. Trimming cost V 0 bases and J 3 bases, with 13 bases left between them. The CDR3 runs 16 residues. Germline CDR1 is LNHNV and CDR2 is YYDKDF (reference sequence). This TCR came from a man aged 60 to 75 with acute or convalescent COVID-19. The chain joins TRBV15 to TRBJ2-3; perhaps TRBD2 as D (6 bases). Sequencing was carried out using peripheral blood. CDR3 sequence reads: CATSRERREITDTQYF. CDR3 DNA sequence: TGTGCCACCAGCAGAGAGCGGAGGGAGATTACAGATACGCAGTATTTT.